Below, 15 T cell receptor beta chains from the same sample are listed, as sequenced in a study of shared clonotypes between healthy human individuals. Method: immunoSEQ multiplex PCR; TCRdb's copy keeps in-frame clones and lacks some. Among under 350,000 clones listed, around 86% were seen once. Material: memory CD8+ T cells sorted from blood. Subset denoted: CD45RO+ cells pooled with CCR7-negative TemRA cells. These TCRs come from a young man in good health.

The rearrangement links TRBV6-1 to TRBJ2-7, with D possibly TRBD2 on 6 matching bases. Deletions cut 7 bases from V and 0 bases from J, with 13 bases between. The CDR3 loop spans 14 amino acids. The germline gives CDR1 MNHNS, CDR2 SASEGT. CDR3: CASTGGTASYEQYF. DNA for the CDR3: TGTGCCAGCACCGGAGGGACGGCCTCCTACGAGCAGTACTTC.

The count of this clone is one. The chain joins TRBV10-1 to TRBJ2-2, with D possibly being TRBD1 or TRBD2 (6 bases each). The CDR3 contains 13 residues. Germline lookup yields CDR1 WNHNN and CDR2 SYGVQD (reference sequence). V gave up 8 bases and J gave up 7 bases, with 14 bases separating them. CDR3 in DNA: TGCGCCAGCGTGTGGGGGGCGAACGGGGAGCTGTTTTTT. It codes for CASVWGANGELFF.

The chain recombines TRBV13 with TRBJ1-1; a possible D gene is TRBD1 (5 bases). The V end lost 5 bases, the J end lost 4 bases, and 8 bases lay between the germline ends. Germline lookup yields CDR1 PRHDT and CDR2 FYEKMQ (reference sequence). CDR3 length: 12 residues. DNA of the CDR3: TGTGCCAGCAGCCCCGGGACCACTGAAGCTTTCTTT. This translates into CASSPGTTEAFF.

This chain connects TRBV10-3 to TRBJ2-5, with TRBD1 identical over 9 bases. CDR3 size: 17 residues. The ends lost 4 bases at V and 0 bases at J; junction bases unmatched: 9. The V gene's germline CDR1 is ENHRY and CDR2 SYGVKD. The CDR3 DNA reads as TGTGCCATCAGTGCCTACAGGGGGCCACTGTACCAAGAGACCCAGTACTTC. Translated: CAISAYRGPLYQETQYF.

This chain connects TRBV19 to TRBJ2-7; 7 positions agree with TRBD1. The ends lost 5 bases at V and 2 bases at J; junction bases unmatched: 9. The germline V gene has CDR1 LNHDA and CDR2 SQIVND (reference sequence). The CDR3 length is 15 residues. For the CDR3, the DNA is TGTGCCAGTAGTGCCGGGACAGCAAGCCCCTACGAGCAGTACTTC. It encodes CASSAGTASPYEQYF. Full variable domain (remainder filled in from reference TRBV19 and TRBJ2-7): DGGITQSPKYLFRKEGQNVTLSCEQNLNHDAMYWYRQDPGQGLRLIYYSQIVNDFQKGDIAEGYSVSREKKESFPLTVTSAQKNPTAFYLCASSAGTASPYEQYFGPGTRLTVT.

The chain joins TRBV25-1 to TRBJ1-1, with a possible D match to TRBD1 (5 bases). Germline CDR1 and CDR2: MGHDK and SYGVNS. The CDR3 has 13 residues. Between the trimmed V and J ends, which lost 8 bases and 1 base, there was a span of 11 bases. The CDR3: CASGSQGNTEAFF. The CDR3 region has the DNA TGTGCCAGCGGATCTCAGGGGAACACTGAAGCTTTCTTT. Using reference TRBV25-1 and TRBJ1-1 for the parts outside the CDR3, the full variable domain is EADIYQTPRYLVIGTGKKITLECSQTMGHDKMYWYQQDPGMELHLIHYSYGVNSTEKGDLSSESTVSRIRTEHFPLTLESARPSHTSQYLCASGSQGNTEAFFGQGTRLTVV.

This clone was found once. The chain uses TRBV6-1 and TRBJ1-1; 10 bases align to TRBD1. The CDR3 contains 15 residues. Germline trimming cut 1 base from V and 5 bases from J; bases unmatched to any gene: 4. The V gene's germline CDR1 is MNHNS and CDR2 SASEGT. The CDR3 nucleotides are TGTGCCAGCAGTGAAGGGACAGGGGGTCGAACTGAAGCTTTCTTT. Residues: CASSEGTGGRTEAFF.

CDR3 nucleotides: TGCGCCAGCAGCCAAGAGTATCAAGAGACCCAGTACTTC. Amino acids: CASSQEYQETQYF. J is TRBJ2-5 and V is TRBV4-3; D unresolved. This CDR3 has 13 amino acids. V was clipped by 0 bases and J by 2 bases, with 4 bases between them. Germline V CDR1 and CDR2: LGHNA, YSLEER.

Here the CDR3 DNA reads TGTGCCAGCAGTTCTCCAGAGAACACTGAAGCTTTCTTT. The encoded protein is CASSSPENTEAFF. The rearrangement links TRBV6-5 to TRBJ1-1; no clear D gene. CDR1 is MNHEY, CDR2 SVGAGI, per germline. The CDR3 extends over 13 amino acids. The V and J ends lost 4 bases and 1 base respectively, with 7 bases between them.

J is TRBJ2-2 and V is TRBV28, with TRBD1 identical over 8 bases. Germline CDR1 MDHEN, CDR2 SYDVKM. V lost 7 bases, J lost 1 base, and 5 bases stayed unmatched. This CDR3 is 15 amino acids long. The CDR3 here is CASIPGTGNTGELFF. Written as DNA, the CDR3 is TGTGCCAGCATCCCCGGGACAGGGAACACCGGGGAGCTGTTTTTT.

The gene calls are TRBV7-9 and TRBJ2-1; 7 bases line up with TRBD2. Trimming cost V 5 bases and J 8 bases; bases outside gene matches: 9. The V gene's germline CDR1 is SEHNR and CDR2 FQNEAQ (reference sequence). The CDR3 extends over 14 amino acids. The CDR3 reads CASSPREGRDEQFF. The CDR3 region has the DNA TGTGCCAGCAGCCCGAGGGAGGGGCGGGATGAGCAGTTCTTC.

The rearrangement links TRBV4-1 to TRBJ1-1; D perhaps matches TRBD1 (5 bases). The CDR3 has 12 residues. In germline, CDR1 is MGHRA, CDR2 YSYEKL. V was clipped by 1 base and J by 6 bases, with 6 bases between them. This CDR3 is CASSQGGSEAFF. As DNA, the CDR3 is TGCGCCAGCAGCCAAGGGGGGTCTGAAGCTTTCTTT.

The chain employs TRBV5-6 and TRBJ1-2; the D gene is possibly TRBD1 (5 bases). The CDR3 has 15 amino acids. From germline, CDR1 is SGHDT and CDR2 YYEEEE. Trimming cost V 2 bases and J 5 bases, with 16 bases left between them. The CDR3 sequence is CASSFTWGSTYGYTF. The CDR3 nucleotides read TGTGCCAGCAGCTTCACCTGGGGCAGCACTTATGGCTACACCTTC.

The V call is TRBV2, the J call TRBJ2-1; D is perhaps TRBD1 or TRBD2 (5 bases each). The CDR3 is 16 amino acids. CDR1 and CDR2 from the germline V gene are SNHLY and FYNNEI. The germline V and J ends were trimmed by 3 bases and 0 bases, with 12 bases remaining between them. CDR3 amino acids: CASSEGVGSSYNEQFF. Here the CDR3 DNA reads TGTGCCAGCAGTGAGGGGGTCGGATCCTCCTACAATGAGCAGTTCTTC.

The chain is built from TRBV29-1 and TRBJ2-5; the D is unclear. The DNA end is more similar to TRBJ2-7, so the J call may be wrong. From germline, CDR1 is SQVTM and CDR2 ANQGSEA. The CDR3 spans 12 residues. This CDR3 reads CSVEESTHEQYF. CDR3 in DNA: TGCAGCGTTGAAGAGTCAACCCACGAGCAGTACTTC.